These 16 T cell receptor beta chains came from one sample sequenced in a study of cytotoxic CD8 clonotypes in ibrutinib-treated CLL. Sequenced by immunoSEQ multiplex PCR; TCRdb stores in-frame clones only, minus some. The sample contains 50,000 to 70,000 clones, 50% to 65% of which appear only once. Source: PBMCs, taken at disease progression, from a patient treated with ibrutinib. Receptors originate from a human donor with chronic lymphocytic leukemia.

V usage is TRBV11-2 and J usage is TRBJ1-2; 7 nucleotides line up with TRBD1. J lost 8 bases, V lost 0 bases, and 6 bases had no gene match. The length of the CDR3 is 14 residues. Germline lookup yields CDR1 SGHAT and CDR2 FQNNGV. This CDR3 reads CASSLDPTGTGYTF. Here the CDR3 DNA reads TGTGCCAGCAGCTTAGATCCGACAGGGACGGGCTACACCTTC. Drawing the rest from reference TRBV11-2 and TRBJ1-2, the complete variable domain is EAGVAQSPRYKIIEKRQSVAFWCNPISGHATLYWYQQILGQGPKLLIQFQNNGVVDDSQLPKDRFSAERLKGVDSTLKIQPAKLEDSAVYLCASSLDPTGTGYTFGSGTRLTVV.

The chain is built from TRBV27 and TRBJ2-3, with TRBD2 matching 11 bases. Germline lookup yields CDR1 MNHEY and CDR2 SMNVEV (reference sequence). V was clipped by 3 bases and J by 2 bases; unmatched bases: 10. The CDR3 consists of 18 residues. CDR3 protein: CASSLLAGGLGVTDTQYF. The CDR3, as DNA: TGTGCCAGCAGTTTGCTAGCGGGAGGTCTGGGGGTCACAGATACGCAGTATTTT.

The chain carries TRBV19 and TRBJ1-1; no definite D call. The CDR3 length is 13 residues. The germline gives CDR1 LNHDA, CDR2 SQIVND (reference sequence). Trimming took 6 bases from V and 4 from J, leaving 12 bases between them. In DNA form, the CDR3 reads TGTGCCAGTAGAAGGAGGACTGGCACTGAAGCTTTCTTT. This translates into CASRRRTGTEAFF.

CDR3 bases: TGTGCCACCAGGACAGGGGGCGCTGGCTACACCTTC. Its protein product is CATRTGGAGYTF. The chain links TRBV19 to TRBJ1-2, with 11 bases aligning to TRBD1. This CDR3 region has 12 residues. Germline CDR1 and CDR2: LNHDA and SQIVND (reference sequence). The trim removed 10 bases at V and 7 bases at J, leaving 5 bases unmatched.

This chain connects TRBV30 to TRBJ2-7; unclear D gene. The CDR3 runs 12 residues. Germline CDR1 reads GTSNPN; CDR2 reads SVGIG (reference sequence). The germline V and J ends were trimmed by 0 bases and 4 bases, with 7 bases remaining between them. The DNA of the CDR3 is TGTGCCTGGAGTGTACGCGGTTACGAGCAGTACTTC. It codes for CAWSVRGYEQYF.

The chain recombines TRBV18 with TRBJ1-6; D possibly corresponds to TRBD1 (6 bases). Between the trimmed V and J ends, which lost 2 bases and 6 bases, there was a span of 11 bases. This CDR3 has 15 residues. Germline CDR1 is KGHSH and CDR2 is LQKENI. The CDR3 sequence: CASSPDRSGNSPLHF. The CDR3 DNA reads as TGTGCCAGCTCACCAGACAGGTCCGGTAATTCACCCCTCCACTTT.

In DNA form, the CDR3 reads TGTGCCAGCCCAGGGACAAATAACTATGGCTACACCTTC. Protein product: CASPGTNNYGYTF. The chain has TRBV6-1 and TRBJ1-2, with D perhaps TRBD1 (6 bases). Germline CDR1 is MNHNS and CDR2 is SASEGT. Trimming cost V 8 bases and J 1 base, with 11 bases left between them. There are 13 residues in the CDR3.

The chain carries TRBV9 and TRBJ1-3; the D is unclear. The CDR3 length is 15 residues. The V and J ends lost 1 base and 0 bases respectively, with 8 bases between them. Germline V lookup: CDR1 SGDLS, CDR2 YYNGEE. The CDR3, as DNA: TGTGCCAGCAGCGTATCCCACTACTCTGGAAACACCATATATTTT. Encoded protein: CASSVSHYSGNTIYF. The full variable domain, completed using reference TRBV9 and TRBJ1-3, is DSGVTQTPKHLITATGQRVTLRCSPRSGDLSVYWYQQSLDQGLQFLIQYYNGEERAKGNILERFSAQQFPDLHSELNLSSLELGDSALYFCASSVSHYSGNTIYFGEGSWLTVV.

In this sample, this clone turned up many times. This chain connects TRBV7-8 to TRBJ2-5; D may be TRBD1 (6 bases). This CDR3 spans 13 amino acids. V was cut by 5 bases and J by 5 bases, with 12 bases left in between. In germline, CDR1 is SGHVS, CDR2 FQNEAQ. CDR3 region: CASSLQGRETQYF. The CDR3 nucleotides read TGTGCCAGCAGCCTTCAGGGGCGGGAGACCCAGTACTTC. Full variable domain (outside the CDR3, taken from reference TRBV7-8 and TRBJ2-5): GAGVSQSPRYKVAKRGQDVALRCDPISGHVSLFWYQQALGQGPEFLTYFQNEAQLDKSGLPSDRFFAERPEGSVSTLKIQRTQQEDSAVYLCASSLQGRETQYFGPGTRLLVL.

J is TRBJ2-1 and V is TRBV15, with 10 bases identical to TRBD2. V gave up 1 base and J gave up 5 bases; unmatched junction bases: 5. The CDR3 extends over 16 amino acids. Germline V lookup: CDR1 LNHNV, CDR2 YYDKDF (reference sequence). DNA of the CDR3: TGTGCCACCAGCAGAGGGCTAGCGGGAGCCCACAATGAGCAGTTCTTC. This translates into CATSRGLAGAHNEQFF.

The rearrangement joins TRBV7-9 to TRBJ1-5; D is undetermined. V was cut by 4 bases and J by 5 bases, with 15 bases left in between. Germline CDR1 and CDR2: SEHNR and FQNEAQ (reference sequence). This CDR3 spans 15 amino acids. CDR3 coding DNA: TGTGCCAGCAGCTCCTCCGGGGAGTGGGATCAGCCCCAGCATTTT. Protein product: CASSSSGEWDQPQHF. Variable domain in full (rest from reference TRBV7-9 and TRBJ1-5): DTGVSQNPRHKITKRGQNVTFRCDPISEHNRLYWYRQTLGQGPEFLTYFQNEAQLEKSRLLSDRFSAERPKGSFSTLEIQRTEQGDSAMYLCASSSSGEWDQPQHFGDGTRLSIL.

This clone has a single count. V is TRBV10-3 and J is TRBJ2-3; D not certain. The CDR3 runs 12 residues. Germline V lookup: CDR1 ENHRY, CDR2 SYGVKD. Trimming pared 0 bases from V and 8 bases from J, leaving 6 bases between. The CDR3: CAISESQSTQYF. The CDR3 DNA reads TGTGCCATCAGTGAGTCGCAGTCTACGCAGTATTTT.

The rearrangement links TRBV30 to TRBJ1-1; D ambiguous. The V end was cut by 5 bases, the J end by 0 bases, with 4 bases between. Looked up from germline, CDR1 is GTSNPN and CDR2 is SVGIG (reference sequence). The CDR3 spans 11 residues. CDR3 in amino acids: CAWAVNTEAFF. CDR3 coding DNA: TGTGCCTGGGCAGTGAACACTGAAGCTTTCTTT.

The chain combines TRBV5-1 with TRBJ1-6; D uncertain. Trimming took 1 base from V and 10 from J, leaving 12 bases between them. The germline CDR1 and CDR2 sequences are SGHRS and YFSETQ. This CDR3 has 14 amino acids. The CDR3 reads CASSLPDPGSPLHF. The CDR3, as DNA: TGCGCCAGCAGCTTGCCCGATCCGGGGTCACCCCTCCACTTT.

The chain joins TRBV29-1 to TRBJ1-2, with 10 nucleotides matching TRBD1. V trimming: 7 bases; J trimming: 0 bases; junction bases outside the gene matches: 5. There are 14 residues in the CDR3. Germline V gene sequence: CDR1 SQVTM, CDR2 ANQGSEA. The CDR3: CSAGGTGANYGYTF. The CDR3 DNA sequence: TGCAGCGCAGGGGGGACAGGGGCTAACTATGGCTACACCTTC. The full variable domain, rest sourced from reference TRBV29-1 and TRBJ1-2, is SAVISQKPSRDICQRGTSLTIQCQVDSQVTMMFWYRQQPGQSLTLIATANQGSEATYESGFVIDKFPISRPNLTFSTLTVSNMSPEDSSIYLCSAGGTGANYGYTFGSGTRLTVV.

The chain uses TRBV2 and TRBJ2-3, with no clear D. V lost 8 bases to trimming and J lost 4 bases, with 13 bases between them. The CDR3 contains 13 residues. CDR1 is SNHLY and CDR2 is FYNNEI in the germline V gene. The DNA of the CDR3 is TGTGCCAGCTGGCTAGAGTTCCCAGATACGCAGTATTTT. Translation: CASWLEFPDTQYF.